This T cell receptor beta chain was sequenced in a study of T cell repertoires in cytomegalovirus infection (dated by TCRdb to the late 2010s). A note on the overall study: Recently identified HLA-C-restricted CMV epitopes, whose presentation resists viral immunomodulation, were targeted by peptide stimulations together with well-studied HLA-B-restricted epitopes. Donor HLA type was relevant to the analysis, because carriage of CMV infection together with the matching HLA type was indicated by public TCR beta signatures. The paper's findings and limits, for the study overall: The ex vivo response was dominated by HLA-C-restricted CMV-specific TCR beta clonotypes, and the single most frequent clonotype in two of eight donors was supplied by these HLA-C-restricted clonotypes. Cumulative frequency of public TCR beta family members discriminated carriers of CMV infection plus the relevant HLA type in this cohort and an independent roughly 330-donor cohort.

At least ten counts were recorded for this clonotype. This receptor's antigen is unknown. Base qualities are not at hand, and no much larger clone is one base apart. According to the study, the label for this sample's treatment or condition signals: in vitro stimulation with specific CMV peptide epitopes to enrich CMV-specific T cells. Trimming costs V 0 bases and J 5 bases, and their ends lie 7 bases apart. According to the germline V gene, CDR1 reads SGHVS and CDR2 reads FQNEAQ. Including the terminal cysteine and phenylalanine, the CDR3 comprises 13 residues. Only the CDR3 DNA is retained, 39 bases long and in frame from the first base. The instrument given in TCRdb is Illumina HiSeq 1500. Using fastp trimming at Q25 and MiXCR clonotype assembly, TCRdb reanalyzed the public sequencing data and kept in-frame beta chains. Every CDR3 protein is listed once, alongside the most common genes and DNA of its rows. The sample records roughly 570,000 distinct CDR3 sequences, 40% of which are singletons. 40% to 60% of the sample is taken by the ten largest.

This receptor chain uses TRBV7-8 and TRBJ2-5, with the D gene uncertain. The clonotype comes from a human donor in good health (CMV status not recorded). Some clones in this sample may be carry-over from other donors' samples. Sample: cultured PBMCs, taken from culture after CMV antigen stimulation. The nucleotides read TGTGCCAGCAGCTTAGCAGAGTGGGAGACCCAGTACTTC. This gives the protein CASSLAEWETQYF.